The clone carrying this T cell receptor (beta chain) appeared a few times. The data derive from a study of blood T cell repertoires in COVID-19. Study-level background: COVID-19 samples collected from the United States, Italy and Spain covered acute and convalescent phases. The cDNA or gDNA used as material had been derived from T cells, B-cell-depleted T cells, or PBMCs.

Original processing notes: Amplification with reference gene primers provided the estimates of nucleated cell counts. The assay was immunoSEQ multiplex PCR, and TCRdb's table has in-frame clones only and misses some. That table is the source of V, J and clone size, and D and trimming were worked out from the DNA. The table records hundreds of thousands of clones, less than 90% of them present only once. CDR1 and CDR2 (germline): LGHNT, FRNRAP. The CDR3 totals 16 residues. Trimming pared 3 bases from V and 6 bases from J, leaving 17 bases between. Recruited during active infection, patients (from Seattle) were subsequently followed longitudinally.

Sequencing was performed on peripheral blood. The TCR was taken from a woman aged 65 to 85 with COVID-19, enrolled during active disease. This chain uses TRBV12-5 with TRBJ2-2; D gene ambiguous. For the CDR3, the DNA is TGTGCTAGTGGTTTCTACCGCGGAACGGGTTCCGGGGAGCTGTTTTTT. It encodes CASGFYRGTGSGELFF.